A single sample gave rise to the 19 T cell receptor beta chains below, sequenced in a study of T cells expressing NK-cell markers. TCRdb reprocessed the 5' RACE reads and reports one entry per CDR3 protein, with no DNA. The sample includes about 160,000 distinct CDR3 sequences. Sequenced input: blood T cells: a sorted CD56 or NKG2C T cell subset, CD4+ or CD8+ T cells, or bulk PBMC T cells (not recorded which). The receptors come from a woman between 18 and 69 years old in good health.

The chain couples TRBV20-1 to TRBJ2-7; TCRdb's D call of TRBD2 is untestable without DNA. The CDR3 is made up of 14 amino acids. Germline-derived CDR1 and CDR2 are DFQATT and SNEGSKA (reference sequence). CDR3 amino acids: CSARRTQEGYEQYF.

This chain joins TRBV7-8 and TRBJ2-4; TCRdb lists TRBD1, though no DNA is available to test this call. The length of the CDR3 is 16 residues. Per germline, CDR1 SGHVS and CDR2 FQNEAQ. The CDR3 loop is CASTTGTGGAKNIQYF.

The chain couples TRBV4-1 to TRBJ2-3; TCRdb picks TRBD2, but there is no DNA to check that call. Germline CDR1 and CDR2: MGHRA and YSYEKL. The CDR3 length is 15 residues. The CDR3 sequence: CASRNEVGAGGPQYF.

The V call is TRBV20-1, the J call TRBJ2-1; TCRdb's D call of TRBD2 is untestable without DNA. The CDR3 runs 18 residues. Germline V gene sequence: CDR1 DFQATT, CDR2 SNEGSKA (reference sequence). The CDR3 spells CSARVGRVPGGAYNEQFF.

V is TRBV6-1 and J is TRBJ2-1; no DNA is available, so the TRBD1 call from TCRdb remains unchecked. The length of the CDR3 is 17 residues. The germline gives CDR1 MNHNS, CDR2 SASEGT. The CDR3 sequence: CASSPNPGTGGRNEQFF.

This chain connects TRBV7-6 to TRBJ1-6. The germline CDR1 and CDR2 sequences are SGHVS and FNYEAQ. The CDR3 covers 15 residues. CDR3 region: CASSLYGVSDSPLHF.

The chain combines TRBV28 with TRBJ2-1; the TRBD2 assignment by TCRdb is unverifiable without DNA. Germline V CDR1 and CDR2: MDHEN, SYDVKM. The CDR3 consists of 14 residues. This CDR3 reads CASSPGGPPNEQFF.

The chain combines TRBV7-2 with TRBJ2-2; TCRdb's assignment of TRBD2 cannot be checked, as there is no DNA. Germline loops: CDR1 SGHTA, CDR2 FQGNSA. The CDR3 runs to 16 residues. This chain's CDR3 is CASSPTSRQGTGELFF.

This sequence joins TRBV20-1 and TRBJ1-1; the TCRdb call, TRBD1, lacks DNA for checking. The CDR3 totals 14 residues. CDR1 DFQATT and CDR2 SNEGSKA come from the germline V gene (reference sequence). CDR3 in amino acids: CSATPGGTNTEAFF.

The chain is built from TRBV12-3 or TRBV12-4 and TRBJ2-6; as DNA is missing, the TRBD1 call by TCRdb cannot be tested. The CDR3 runs to 16 residues. This CDR3 is CASTGGWSSGANVLTF.

The chain recombines TRBV29-1 with TRBJ1-2; TCRdb names TRBD1, which stays unverified in the absence of DNA. This CDR3 region has 14 residues. Germline V gives CDR1 SQVTM, CDR2 ANQGSEA. CDR3 protein: CSVVVVSPPYGYTF.

The V gene is TRBV3-1, the J gene TRBJ1-3. The CDR3 is made up of 15 amino acids. In germline, CDR1 is LGHDT, CDR2 YNNKEL (reference sequence). The CDR3 here is CASSQELRSGNTIYF.

This chain connects TRBV5-1 to TRBJ2-5; TCRdb's D gene call, TRBD1, goes unchecked for lack of DNA. This CDR3 spans 14 amino acids. Per germline, CDR1 SGHRS and CDR2 YFSETQ. The CDR3 reads CASNGGMGAGAQYF.

V gene TRBV30 combines with J gene TRBJ1-6. CDR1 is GTSNPN, CDR2 SVGIG, per germline (reference sequence). This CDR3 is built from 15 residues. CDR3 sequence: CAWSLSGGVNSPLHF.

The chain is built from TRBV11-2 and TRBJ2-3; the TCRdb call, TRBD2, lacks DNA for checking. Germline V gives CDR1 SGHAT, CDR2 FQNNGV. This CDR3 has 16 residues. CDR3 region: CASSLYASGMADTQYF.

The rearrangement links TRBV12-3 or TRBV12-4 to TRBJ2-1; the TRBD2 assignment by TCRdb is unverifiable without DNA. CDR3 length equals 12 residues. The CDR3: CASSPRIDEQFF.

The chain employs TRBV28 and TRBJ2-7; the TRBD1 assignment by TCRdb is unverifiable without DNA. From germline, CDR1 is MDHEN and CDR2 SYDVKM. The CDR3 has 17 amino acids. The CDR3 loop is CASNALDRVYLDGEQYF.

V is TRBV6-5 and J is TRBJ2-7; TCRdb indicates TRBD1, and absent DNA this call remains unverified. This CDR3 is 15 amino acids long. Germline values: CDR1 MNHEY, CDR2 SVGAGI. The CDR3 loop reads CASSYSGGGPYEQYF.

The chain couples TRBV5-1 to TRBJ1-1; TCRdb reports TRBD1, a call that lacks DNA to check it against. Germline values: CDR1 SGHRS, CDR2 YFSETQ. The length of the CDR3 is 17 residues. CDR3 amino acids: CASSSGQGAPPGTEAFF.